The 23 T cell receptor beta chains below all came from one sample that was sequenced in a study of naive CD8 T cells in extremely preterm neonates (dated by TCRdb to about 2017). Study-level results and caveats: Compared with the older groups, preterm CDR3s were shorter and closer to germline, carrying fewer N additions and showing less junctional trimming.

Their antigens are not known. The preterm samples were obtained from several extremely preterm deliveries at about 23-27 weeks of gestation. Libraries were prepared through the immunoSEQ multiplex PCR assay. Imported from immuneACCESS, the table was reduced by TCRdb to in-frame sequences with V and J called. These copies leave out some clones; in studies compared against another copy, an unresolved V gene accounts for under half, and the cause of the remainder is not known. For this sample there are 21,000 or so clones; more than 70% appear just once. The top ten clonotypes cover approximately 0.84% of the sample. Sequencing input: naive CD8+ T cells from cord blood. These receptors all come from a boy who was born preterm.

The V gene is TRBV4-1, the J gene TRBJ2-5; TRBD2 might be the D (6 bases). The CDR3 has 13 amino acids. Trimming left V 3 bases short and J 1 base short, with 6 bases between. CDR1 and CDR2 (germline): MGHRA, YSYEKL. This chain's CDR3 is CASSQGLQETQYF. The CDR3 DNA sequence: TGCGCCAGCAGCCAGGGACTCCAAGAGACCCAGTACTTC.

The V gene is TRBV11-2, the J gene TRBJ2-7; the match to TRBD1 covers 8 bases. The CDR3 runs to 13 residues. The germline V gene encodes CDR1 SGHAT and CDR2 FQNNGV. V shed 2 bases and J 3 bases; nucleotides not matched to a gene: 0. CDR3 region: CASSLTGGYEQYF. CDR3 DNA sequence: TGTGCCAGCAGCTTAACAGGGGGCTACGAGCAGTACTTC.

The chain employs TRBV14 and TRBJ1-2; 10 bases agree with TRBD1. CDR1 SGHDN and CDR2 FVKESK come from the germline V gene. Trimming at V came to 1 base and at J to 4 bases, leaving 3 bases not matched to a gene. The CDR3 is made up of 15 amino acids. The CDR3 spells CASSQGRTGGYGYTF. The CDR3 nucleotides are TGTGCCAGCAGCCAAGGAAGGACAGGGGGCTATGGCTACACCTTC.

The chain links TRBV7-3 to TRBJ2-2; 7 nucleotides line up with TRBD2. This CDR3 is built from 16 residues. Germline CDR1 is SGHTA and CDR2 is FQGTGA. V shed 2 bases and J 10 bases; nucleotides not matched to a gene: 13. CDR3: CASSLGGGAGVAELFF. The CDR3 DNA follows: TGTGCCAGCAGCTTAGGCGGAGGGGCGGGAGTCGCGGAGCTGTTTTTT.

The chain employs TRBV14 and TRBJ2-7; perhaps D is TRBD1 or TRBD2 (5 bases each). Germline CDR1 reads SGHDN; CDR2 reads FVKESK. V lost 0 bases and J 6 bases, leaving 9 bases between the germline ends. The CDR3 has 13 residues. CDR3 in DNA: TGTGCCAGCAGCCAAGATCCGAGGGGCGAGCAGTACTTC. This gives the protein CASSQDPRGEQYF.

This clone was picked up one time. V usage is TRBV19 and J usage is TRBJ1-4; D gene unclear. The CDR3 consists of 13 residues. Trimming stripped 4 bases from V and 1 base from J, with 4 bases between. Germline CDR1 reads LNHDA; CDR2 reads SQIVND (reference sequence). The CDR3 bases are TGTGCCAGTAGTACAAAAACTAATGAAAAACTGTTTTTT. Amino acids: CASSTKTNEKLFF.

The CDR3 reads CASSQGHYGYTF. CDR3 sequence (DNA): TGTGCCAGCAGCCAGGGTCACTATGGCTACACCTTC. The rearrangement uses TRBV14 and TRBJ1-2; D not resolved. V lost 3 bases to trimming and J lost 3 bases, with 5 bases between them. The length of the CDR3 is 12 residues. CDR1 is SGHDN, CDR2 FVKESK, per germline. Together with reference TRBV14 and TRBJ1-2, the CDR3 gives the full variable domain: EAGVTQFPSHSVIEKGQTVTLRCDPISGHDNLYWYRRVMGKEIKFLLHFVKESKQDESGMPNNRFLAERTGGTYSTLKVQPAELEDSGVYFCASSQGHYGYTFGSGTRLTVV.

V usage is TRBV6-4 and J usage is TRBJ2-3, with 10 nucleotides matching TRBD2. Germline CDR1 and CDR2: MRHNA and SNTAGT. This CDR3 region has 15 residues. Germline trimming cut 2 bases from V and 4 bases from J; bases unmatched to any gene: 3. CDR3: CASSDGAGGPDTQYF. DNA of the CDR3: TGTGCCAGCAGTGACGGAGCGGGGGGGCCAGATACGCAGTATTTT.

CDR3: CASSQDKWDRNTEAFF. CDR3 DNA sequence: TGCGCCAGCAGCCAAGATAAGTGGGACAGAAACACTGAAGCTTTCTTT. The V gene is TRBV4-1, the J gene TRBJ1-1, with TRBD1 identical over 7 bases. V lost 0 bases and J lost 2; bases outside the gene matches: 6. This CDR3 is 16 amino acids long. The V gene's germline CDR1 is MGHRA and CDR2 YSYEKL.

This rearrangement joins TRBV27 to TRBJ1-6; D is unclear. Germline CDR1 is MNHEY and CDR2 is SMNVEV (reference sequence). Deletions cut 3 bases from V and 4 bases from J, with 7 bases between. The CDR3 loop spans 14 amino acids. CDR3 bases: TGTGCCAGCAGTTTCCCAGGTTATAATTCACCCCTCCACTTT. Protein: CASSFPGYNSPLHF.

V and J are TRBV19 and TRBJ2-1; 7 bases are a match to TRBD1. CDR3 length: 16 amino acids. J was trimmed by 4 bases and V by 3 bases; bases with no gene match: 9. In germline, CDR1 is LNHDA, CDR2 SQIVND (reference sequence). The DNA of the CDR3 is TGTGCCAGTAGTATTTCCCCGGGACAGTATTACAATGAGCAGTTCTTC. It encodes CASSISPGQYYNEQFF. The whole variable domain, remainder taken from reference TRBV19 and TRBJ2-1, is DGGITQSPKYLFRKEGQNVTLSCEQNLNHDAMYWYRQDPGQGLRLIYYSQIVNDFQKGDIAEGYSVSREKKESFPLTVTSAQKNPTAFYLCASSISPGQYYNEQFFGPGTRLTVL.

The chain has TRBV27 and TRBJ2-3, with 7 bases identical to TRBD2. CDR3 length: 14 amino acids. From germline, CDR1 is MNHEY and CDR2 SMNVEV (reference sequence). After removal of 6 bases from V and 1 base from J, the junction contained 4 bases not matched to a gene. CDR3 region: CASRWSGGTDTQYF. For the CDR3, the DNA is TGTGCCAGCAGGTGGAGCGGGGGCACAGATACGCAGTATTTT.

The chain has TRBV5-6 and TRBJ2-1; TRBD2 matches at 8 bases. Unmatched junction bases numbered 2, after V lost 0 bases and J lost 3 bases. The CDR3 sequence is 15 residues long. Germline V lookup: CDR1 SGHDT, CDR2 YYEEEE. The DNA of the CDR3 is TGTGCCAGCAGCTTGGCTAGCGGGTACTACAATGAGCAGTTCTTC. Amino acid sequence: CASSLASGYYNEQFF.

Points on this clone: Its ends do not fully match the called genes, so a read error is possible. The rearrangement links TRBV7-7 to TRBJ2-2; TRBD1 matches at 8 bases. CDR1 and CDR2 from the germline V gene are SSHAT and FNYEAQ (reference sequence). The CDR3 spans 16 residues. This CDR3 reads CASSLATGANTGELFF. Here the CDR3 DNA reads TGTGCTAGCAGCTTAGCGACAGGGGCGAACACCGGGGAGCTGTTTTTT. The complete variable domain, with remaining parts taken from reference TRBV7-7 and TRBJ2-2, reads GAGVSQSPRYKVTKRGQDVTLRCDPISSHATLYWYQQALGQGPEFLTYFNYEAQPDKSGLPSDRFSAERPEGSISTLTIQRTEQRDSAMYRCASSLATGANTGELFFGEGSRLTVL.

V is TRBV4-1 and J is TRBJ2-1; D gene uncertain. This CDR3 contains 14 residues. Germline V gene data show CDR1 as MGHRA and CDR2 as YSYEKL. The V gene lost 1 base and the J gene lost 0 bases, with 4 bases spanning the gap. The CDR3, as DNA: TGCGCCAGCAGCCAAGCGGGCTCCTACAATGAGCAGTTCTTC. Residues: CASSQAGSYNEQFF.

The chain recombines TRBV5-6 with TRBJ1-6, with a tentative D call TRBD1 (5 bases). Germline lookup yields CDR1 SGHDT and CDR2 YYEEEE. There are 17 residues in the CDR3. V was clipped by 0 bases and J by 0 bases, with 10 bases between them. CDR3 sequence reads: CASSLAIGGSYNSPLHF. The CDR3 region has the DNA TGTGCCAGCAGCTTGGCCATCGGGGGCTCCTATAATTCACCCCTCCACTTT.

The chain employs TRBV27 and TRBJ1-6, with D tentatively TRBD1 (5 bases). Between the trimmed V and J ends, which lost 2 bases and 3 bases, there was a span of 8 bases. The CDR3 loop spans 15 amino acids. The germline V gene has CDR1 MNHEY and CDR2 SMNVEV (reference sequence). CDR3 in amino acids: CASSLRGGYNSPLHF. In DNA form, the CDR3 reads TGTGCCAGCAGTTTACGGGGGGGCTATAATTCACCCCTCCACTTT.

CDR3 DNA sequence: TGTGCCTGGAGTGAGGGACAGGGTCAGCCCCAGCATTTT. Translated: CAWSEGQGQPQHF. V is TRBV30 and J is TRBJ1-5, with 9 bases lining up with TRBD1. With 1 base clipped from V and 6 bases from J, the junction kept 1 base outside the gene matches. This CDR3 contains 13 residues. In germline, CDR1 is GTSNPN, CDR2 SVGIG (reference sequence). Combining the CDR3 with reference TRBV30 and TRBJ1-5 gives the whole variable domain SQTIHQWPATLVQPVGSPLSLECTVEGTSNPNLYWYRQAAGRGLQLLFYSVGIGQISSEVPQNLSASRPQDRQFILSSKKLLLSDSGFYLCAWSEGQGQPQHFGDGTRLSIL.

This chain joins TRBV21-1 and TRBJ2-2; TRBD1 was called by the table and not checked on the DNA. TRBV21-1 is reported as a pseudogene. The CDR3 spans 15 residues. The CDR3 spells CASSKDRGRTGELFF. In DNA form, the CDR3 reads TGTGCCAGCAGCAAGGACAGGGGGCGCACCGGGGAGCTGTTTTTT.

The V and J genes are TRBV6-7 and TRBJ2-3; D is perhaps TRBD2 (5 bases). TRBV6-7 is designated an ORF whose function remains uncertain. Trimming left V 4 bases short and J 0 bases short, with 5 bases between. The CDR3 loop spans 13 amino acids. Written as DNA, the CDR3 is TGTGCCAGCAGTTGGACTAGCACAGATACGCAGTATTTT. Translation gives CASSWTSTDTQYF.

With regard to this clone: The sample contains more than one DNA sequence encoding this CDR3. The chain is built from TRBV7-3 and TRBJ2-3, with TRBD2 matching 14 bases. The CDR3 loop spans 16 amino acids. Per germline, CDR1 SGHTA and CDR2 FQGTGA. After removal of 3 bases from V and 1 base from J, the junction contained 0 bases not matched to a gene. The CDR3 DNA follows: TGTGCCAGCAGCTTGGGACTAGCGGGGGGCACAGATACGCAGTATTTT. Translating gives CASSLGLAGGTDTQYF.

The genes are TRBV27 and TRBJ2-7; 7 positions agree with TRBD1. This CDR3 contains 11 residues. In germline, CDR1 is MNHEY, CDR2 SMNVEV (reference sequence). The V and J ends lost 5 bases and 6 bases, in that order; junction bases with no gene match: 1. CDR3 sequence reads: CASSRQGEQYF. Written as DNA, the CDR3 is TGTGCCAGCAGTAGACAGGGCGAGCAGTACTTC.

This sequence joins TRBV6-5 and TRBJ2-1; TRBD1 matches at 10 bases. V lost 1 base to trimming and J lost 3 bases; unmatched junction nucleotides: 0. The V gene's germline CDR1 is MNHEY and CDR2 SVGAGI. The CDR3 is 15 residues long. CDR3 sequence reads: CASSYWTGGYNEQFF. CDR3 nucleotide sequence: TGTGCCAGCAGTTACTGGACAGGGGGCTACAATGAGCAGTTCTTC.